A selection of T cell receptor beta chains follows, all from one sample in a study of blood T cell repertoires in COVID-19. Libraries were prepared by immunoSEQ multiplex PCR; TCRdb keeps only in-frame clonotypes and omits some of them. This table has about 60,000 clones, 70% to 85% appearing once. The specimen sequenced was peripheral blood. The receptors originated from a man aged 60 to 75 with acute or convalescent COVID-19. Both conserved end residues are part of each CDR3. D genes are given only for firm matches. A row's size may be missing; if present it is once, few, many or a size class.

V gene,clone size,D gene,J gene,CDR3 protein,CDR3 DNA
TRBV6-1,.,.,TRBJ1-1,CASIKLINTEAFF,TGTGCCAGCATAAAACTCATTAACACTGAAGCTTTCTTT
TRBV6-1,.,TRBD1,TRBJ2-2,CASREGGSKKTGELFF,TGTGCCAGCCGCGAAGGGGGCTCCAAAAAGACCGGGGAGCTGTTTTTT
TRBV29-1,few,.,TRBJ1-2,CSVDARGNGYTF,TGCAGCGTTGACGCCCGGGGGAATGGCTACACCTTC
TRBV2,few,TRBD1,TRBJ2-2,CASSLQGANTGELFF,TGTGCCAGCAGCCTACAGGGGGCGAACACCGGGGAGCTGTTTTTT
TRBV27,.,.,TRBJ1-2,CASRRTAGYGYTF,TGTGCCAGCAGAAGGACAGCCGGCTATGGCTACACCTTC
TRBV14,.,.,TRBJ2-7,CASSQMTPAYEQYF,TGTGCCAGCAGCCAGATGACTCCAGCCTACGAGCAGTACTTC
TRBV28,once,TRBD1,TRBJ1-6,CASSLGQVKYNSPLHF,TGTGCCAGCAGTTTAGGACAGGTGAAATATAATTCACCCCTCCACTTT
TRBV6-5,.,TRBD1,TRBJ2-7,CASTARTGGSVQYF,TGTGCCAGCACCGCCCGGACAGGGGGCTCTGTGCAGTACTTC
TRBV5-4,.,TRBD1,TRBJ1-1,CASSLPGQGDSRAFF,TGTGCCAGCAGCTTACCGGGACAGGGCGATTCGAGGGCTTTCTTT
TRBV5-1,.,TRBD1,TRBJ2-7,CASSPSMDRETYEQYF,TGCGCCAGCAGCCCATCCATGGACAGGGAAACCTACGAGCAGTACTTC
TRBV9,.,.,TRBJ2-5,CASSVGGGGGQETQYF,TGTGCCAGCAGCGTAGGTGGCGGGGGCGGTCAAGAGACCCAGTACTTC
TRBV15,.,TRBD1,TRBJ2-1,CATSRDRGQVNEQFF,TGTGCCACCAGCAGAGATAGGGGACAGGTCAATGAGCAGTTCTTC
TRBV4-1,.,TRBD1,TRBJ1-1,CASSHSRDSEAFF,TGCGCCAGCAGCCATAGCCGGGACAGTGAAGCTTTCTTT
TRBV7-9,.,.,TRBJ1-4,CASSLQGAREKLFF,TGTGCCAGCAGCTTACAAGGGGCCAGGGAAAAACTGTTTTTT
TRBV19,.,TRBD2,TRBJ2-3,CASSILTSASTDTQYF,TGTGCCAGTAGTATACTGACTAGCGCCAGCACAGATACGCAGTATTTT
TRBV5-1,.,TRBD1,TRBJ2-1,CASSLGGQVLYNEQFF,TGCGCCAGCAGCTTGGGGGGACAGGTCCTCTACAATGAGCAGTTCTTC
TRBV7-3,.,TRBD1,TRBJ2-1,CASSSRTGGWDEQFF,TGTGCCAGCAGCTCAAGGACAGGGGGCTGGGATGAGCAGTTCTTC
TRBV4-2,.,TRBD2,TRBJ2-2,CASSGAGSGGSTGELFF,TGTGCCAGCAGCGGGGCGGGAAGCGGGGGGTCCACCGGGGAGCTGTTTTTT
TRBV28,.,TRBD2,TRBJ2-7,CASSSSGGSLVEQYF,TGTGCCAGCAGTTCTAGCGGGGGGTCTCTTGTAGAGCAGTACTTC
TRBV5-4,.,TRBD1,TRBJ1-2,CASSFTATGEGGYTF,TGTGCCAGCAGCTTCACAGCGACAGGGGAGGGTGGCTACACCTTC